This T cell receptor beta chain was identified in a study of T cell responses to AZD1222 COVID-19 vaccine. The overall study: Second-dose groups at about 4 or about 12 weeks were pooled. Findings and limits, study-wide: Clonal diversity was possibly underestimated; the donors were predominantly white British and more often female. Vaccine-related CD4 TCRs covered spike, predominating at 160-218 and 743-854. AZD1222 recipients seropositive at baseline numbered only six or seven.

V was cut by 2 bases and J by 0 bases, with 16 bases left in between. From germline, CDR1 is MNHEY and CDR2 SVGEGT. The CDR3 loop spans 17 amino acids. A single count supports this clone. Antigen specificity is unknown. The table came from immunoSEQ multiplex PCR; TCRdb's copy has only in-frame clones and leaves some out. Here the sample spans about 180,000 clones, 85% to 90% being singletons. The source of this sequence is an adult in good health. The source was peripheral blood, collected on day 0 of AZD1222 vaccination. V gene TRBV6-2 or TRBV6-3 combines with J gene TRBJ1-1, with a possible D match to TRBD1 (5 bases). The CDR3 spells CASSYRAGLRMNTEAFF. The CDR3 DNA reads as TGTGCCAGCAGTTACCGGGCAGGGTTACGCATGAACACTGAAGCTTTCTTT.